These T cell receptor beta chains were read from a single sample in a study of control samples from healthy donors and cancer patients. Libraries were prepared by immunoSEQ multiplex PCR; TCRdb keeps only in-frame clonotypes and omits some of them. In the table there are about 92,000 clones, almost 85% of which are singletons. The material sequenced was blood. These receptors came from a woman aged 60 to 75 in good health. Both conserved end residues are part of each CDR3. D genes are given only for firm matches. Some rows mark clone size as missing; the rest say once, few, many or name a class of expanded clone.

D	V	size	J	CDR3	DNA
TRBD2	TRBV6-5	once	TRBJ2-3	CASTPVAGSDTQYF	TGTGCCAGCACCCCAGTAGCGGGCTCAGATACGCAGTATTTT
.	TRBV24-1	.	TRBJ2-5	CASADPLETQYF	TGTGCCTCGGCTGACCCCCTTGAGACCCAGTACTTC
TRBD1	TRBV18	.	TRBJ1-2	CASSQTNVDRVFISYGYTF	TGTGCCAGCTCCCAAACCAATGTGGACAGGGTCTTTATATCTTATGGCTACACCTTC
TRBD1	TRBV13	.	TRBJ1-2	CASSLPQGAGGYTF	TGTGCCAGCAGCTTACCACAGGGGGCGGGTGGCTACACCTTC
.	TRBV7-9	.	TRBJ2-5	CASSQIRTGGQETQYF	TGTGCCAGCAGCCAAATTAGGACTGGAGGGCAAGAGACCCAGTACTTC
.	TRBV4-1	.	TRBJ1-2	CASSQGATGGLYGYTF	TGCGCCAGCAGCCAAGGGGCGACGGGGGGTCTCTATGGCTACACCTTC
.	TRBV5-6	.	TRBJ1-1	CASSLGVETFF	TGTGCCAGCAGCTTAGGGGTCGAGACTTTCTTT
.	TRBV20-1	few	TRBJ2-7	CSARGLTEQYF	TGCAGTGCTAGAGGGCTAACCGAGCAGTACTTC
.	TRBV29-1	.	TRBJ1-4	CSAGLGEKLFF	TGCAGCGCTGGCTTAGGGGAAAAACTGTTTTTT
.	TRBV5-1	once	TRBJ1-1	CASSLFEGSNTEAFF	TGCGCCAGCAGCTTGTTTGAGGGTTCCAACACTGAAGCTTTCTTT
.	TRBV3-1/TRBV3-2	.	TRBJ1-5	CASSRTDHQPQHF	TGTGCCAGCAGTAGGACAGACCATCAGCCCCAGCATTTT
.	TRBV3-1/TRBV3-2	.	TRBJ1-6	CASSIYNSPLHF	TGTGCCAGCAGCATCTATAATTCACCCCTCCACTTT
TRBD1	TRBV5-6	.	TRBJ2-2	CASSSDRGGGPRAGELFF	TGTGCCAGCAGCTCGGACAGGGGCGGCGGTCCTAGGGCCGGGGAGCTGTTTTTT
TRBD2	TRBV29-1	.	TRBJ2-3	CSVAGGATISSGSPTDTQYF	TGCAGCGTTGCTGGGGGCGCGACCATTAGCAGCGGGAGCCCCACAGATACGCAGTATTTT
.	TRBV3-1/TRBV3-2	.	TRBJ1-1	CASSHLSGLAGGTEAFF	TGTGCCAGCAGCCATCTTTCCGGTCTAGCGGGAGGCACTGAAGCTTTCTTT
.	TRBV28	once	TRBJ1-6	CATIPHAGNSPLHF	TGTGCCACCATCCCACACGCGGGGAATTCACCCCTCCACTTT
TRBD1	TRBV28	.	TRBJ2-5	CATTPGGSETQYF	TGTGCCACGACCCCAGGGGGCTCGGAGACCCAGTACTTC
TRBD2	TRBV9	.	TRBJ2-1	CASSAGTSGYNEQFF	TGTGCCAGCAGCGCCGGGACTAGCGGATACAATGAGCAGTTCTTC
TRBD1	TRBV27	.	TRBJ2-2	CASVGGQGVNTGELFF	TGTGCCAGCGTAGGCGGACAGGGTGTAAACACCGGGGAGCTGTTTTTT
.	TRBV27	few	TRBJ2-1	CASSQRLGAEQFF	TGTGCCAGCAGCCAACGACTAGGGGCCGAGCAGTTCTTC
.	TRBV11-2	.	TRBJ2-4	CASRRLAKNIQYF	TGTGCCAGCCGGAGACTAGCCAAAAACATTCAGTACTTC
.	TRBV10-3	.	TRBJ1-1	CAISDGYRYTEAFF	TGTGCCATCAGTGACGGCTACAGGTACACTGAAGCTTTCTTT
.	TRBV29-1	few	TRBJ2-2	CSAEGRGTGELFF	TGCAGCGCAGAAGGAAGGGGTACCGGGGAGCTGTTTTTT
.	TRBV24-1	.	TRBJ1-2	CATSRDGHYGYTF	TGTGCCACCAGTCGGGACGGACACTATGGCTACACCTTC
.	TRBV15	.	TRBJ2-7	CATSRDSAGNEQYF	TGTGCCACCAGCAGAGATTCGGCAGGAAACGAGCAGTACTTC
TRBD1	TRBV9	few	TRBJ2-2	CASSPSPQGAGGELFF	TGTGCCAGCAGCCCCTCCCCCCAGGGGGCGGGCGGGGAGCTGTTTTTT
.	TRBV6-5	few	TRBJ2-7	CATLLPYEQYF	TGTGCCACCCTTCTTCCCTACGAGCAGTACTTC
.	TRBV3-1/TRBV3-2	.	TRBJ2-3	CASSQDSSFADTQYF	TGTGCCAGCAGCCAAGACAGTAGTTTCGCAGATACGCAGTATTTT
.	TRBV12-3/TRBV12-4	.	TRBJ1-2	CASSLVGHYGYTF	TGTGCCAGCAGTCTGGTGGGGCACTATGGCTACACCTTC
.	TRBV6-5	once	TRBJ2-7	CASSYSTASYEQYF	TGTGCCAGCAGTTACTCGACGGCCTCCTACGAGCAGTACTTC
TRBD1	TRBV7-2	.	TRBJ1-6	CASSEGQGALGSPLHF	TGTGCCAGCAGCGAGGGACAGGGGGCTCTCGGATCACCCCTCCACTTT
TRBD2	TRBV4-1	.	TRBJ2-1	CASSQLGTSGNNEQFF	TGCGCCAGCAGCCAACTCGGGACTAGCGGGAACAATGAGCAGTTCTTC
TRBD1	TRBV18	few	TRBJ1-2	CASSPNRGSEGYTF	TGTGCCAGCTCACCGAACAGGGGCTCGGAGGGCTACACCTTC
TRBD1	TRBV29-1	.	TRBJ1-2	CSVWTGGTDGYTF	TGCAGCGTTTGGACAGGGGGGACGGATGGCTACACCTTC
.	TRBV2	.	TRBJ1-4	CASSVGGATNEKLFF	TGTGCCAGCAGTGTAGGAGGGGCAACTAATGAAAAACTGTTTTTT
.	TRBV6-5	.	TRBJ1-2	CASSSRTHAAYGYTF	TGTGCCAGCAGTTCCCGGACACACGCGGCCTATGGCTACACCTTC
.	TRBV9	.	TRBJ1-2	CASSTPRQSRRANYGYTF	TGTGCCAGCAGCACCCCCAGGCAGTCACGGAGAGCAAACTATGGCTACACCTTC
.	TRBV12-3/TRBV12-4	.	TRBJ1-5	CASTTTRDQPQHF	TGTGCCAGCACTACAACGAGAGACCAGCCCCAGCATTTT
.	TRBV5-1	once	TRBJ1-1	CASSPRTDNTEAFF	TGCGCCAGCAGCCCCCGAACGGACAACACTGAAGCTTTCTTT
.	TRBV5-1	.	TRBJ2-3	CASSHTKPTDTQYF	TGCGCCAGCAGCCACACAAAACCCACAGATACGCAGTATTTT
.	TRBV29-1	few	TRBJ2-5	CSAGVGSGGETQYF	TGCAGCGCTGGGGTGGGATCAGGAGGAGAGACCCAGTACTTC
TRBD1	TRBV28	.	TRBJ2-7	CASSQQGRPVEYF	TGTGCCAGCAGTCAACAGGGGCGTCCCGTTGAGTACTTC
.	TRBV3-1/TRBV3-2	.	TRBJ2-7	CASSQDLSRGLEQYF	TGTGCCAGCAGCCAAGATCTGAGTAGGGGTCTCGAGCAGTACTTC
.	TRBV2	.	TRBJ1-1	CASRRVLYRGTEAFF	TGTGCCAGCAGGAGGGTTTTATATCGGGGCACTGAAGCTTTCTTT
.	TRBV5-1	.	TRBJ2-1	CASSRSTDEQFF	TGCGCCAGCAGCCGATCTACGGATGAGCAGTTCTTC
.	TRBV11-2	few	TRBJ2-3	CASSSLSSTDTQYF	TGTGCCAGCAGCTCGCTGTCTAGCACAGATACGCAGTATTTT
TRBD1	TRBV7-6	medium-sized	TRBJ2-7	CASSLEGQGVNYEQYF	TGTGCCAGCAGCTTAGAGGGACAGGGCGTAAACTACGAGCAGTACTTC